This T cell receptor beta chain was captured in a study of blood T cells in healthy people across ages. Primed by a sample-barcoded 5' primer and a J-beta primer mix, a second PCR proceeded for about 7 to 11 cycles. TCRdb re-derived calls from the 5' RACE reads in MiXCR, one entry per CDR3 protein. The sample consists of 700,000 or so distinct CDR3 sequences, 22% of them appearing once. Study findings and constraints: Unsorted PBMCs ruled out conclusive naive versus antigen-experienced comparison.

This CDR3 is built from 15 residues. CDR1 and CDR2 from the germline V gene are LNHNV and YYDKDF (reference sequence). V was trimmed by 8 bases and J by 5 bases, leaving 20 bases between them. This clonotype was seen only a few times. The antigen is undetermined. The chain carries TRBV15 and TRBJ2-3, with D unresolved. This sequence was found in a man between 65 and 85 years old in good health. Sequenced material: blood. The CDR3 reads CATDELQPSKDTQYF. The CDR3 DNA is TGTGCCACCGACGAACTACAGCCTTCAAAAGATACGCAGTATTTT.